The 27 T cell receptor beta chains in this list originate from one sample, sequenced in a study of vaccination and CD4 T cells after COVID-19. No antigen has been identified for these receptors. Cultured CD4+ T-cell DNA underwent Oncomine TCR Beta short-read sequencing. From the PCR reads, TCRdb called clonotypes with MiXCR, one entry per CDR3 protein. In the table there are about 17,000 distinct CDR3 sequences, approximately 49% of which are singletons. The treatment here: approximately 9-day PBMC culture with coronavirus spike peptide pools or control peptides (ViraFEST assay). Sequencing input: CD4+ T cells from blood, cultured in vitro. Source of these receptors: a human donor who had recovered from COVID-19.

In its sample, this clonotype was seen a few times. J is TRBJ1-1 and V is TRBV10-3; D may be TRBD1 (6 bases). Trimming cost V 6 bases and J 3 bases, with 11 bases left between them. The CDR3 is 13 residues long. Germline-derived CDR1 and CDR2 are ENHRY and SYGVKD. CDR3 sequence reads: CAISGGRDTEAFF. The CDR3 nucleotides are TGTGCCATCAGCGGGGGCAGGGACACTGAAGCTTTCTTT.

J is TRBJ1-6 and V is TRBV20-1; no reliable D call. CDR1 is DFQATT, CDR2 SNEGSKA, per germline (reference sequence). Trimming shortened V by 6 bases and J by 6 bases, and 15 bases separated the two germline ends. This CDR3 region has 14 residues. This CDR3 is CSARTEALNSPLHF. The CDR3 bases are TGCAGTGCCCGAACCGAGGCGCTTAATTCACCCCTCCACTTT.

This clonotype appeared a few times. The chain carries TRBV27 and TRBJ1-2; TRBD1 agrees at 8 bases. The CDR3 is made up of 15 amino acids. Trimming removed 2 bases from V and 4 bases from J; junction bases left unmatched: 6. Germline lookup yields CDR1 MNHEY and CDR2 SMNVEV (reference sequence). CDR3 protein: CASSLRQGASYGYTF. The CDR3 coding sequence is TGTGCCAGCAGTTTACGGCAGGGGGCGAGCTATGGCTACACCTTC.

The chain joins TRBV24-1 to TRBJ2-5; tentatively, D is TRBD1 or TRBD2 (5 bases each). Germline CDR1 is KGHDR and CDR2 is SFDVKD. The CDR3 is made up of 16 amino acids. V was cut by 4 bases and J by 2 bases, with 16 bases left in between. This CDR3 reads CATSETGTVVQETQYF. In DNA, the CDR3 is TGTGCCACCAGTGAAACCGGGACGGTTGTACAAGAGACCCAGTACTTC.

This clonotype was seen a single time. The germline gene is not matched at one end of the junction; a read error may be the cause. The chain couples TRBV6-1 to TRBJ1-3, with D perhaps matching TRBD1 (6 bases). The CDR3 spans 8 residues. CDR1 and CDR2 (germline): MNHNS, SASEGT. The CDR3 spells CASRDSTF. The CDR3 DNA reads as TGTGCCAGCAGGGACAGCACTTTT.

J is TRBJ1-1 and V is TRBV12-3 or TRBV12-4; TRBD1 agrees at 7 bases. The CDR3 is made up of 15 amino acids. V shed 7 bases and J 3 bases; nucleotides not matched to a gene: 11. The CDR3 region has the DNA TGTGCCAGCAATGCGATCAGGGGGATTCACACTGAAGCTTTCTTT. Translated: CASNAIRGIHTEAFF.

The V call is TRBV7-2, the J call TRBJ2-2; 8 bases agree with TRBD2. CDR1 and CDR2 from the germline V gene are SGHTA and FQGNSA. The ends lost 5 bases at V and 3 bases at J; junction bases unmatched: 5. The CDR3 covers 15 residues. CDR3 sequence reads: CASSPGGVDTGELFF. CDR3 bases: TGTGCCAGCAGCCCCGGGGGGGTGGACACCGGGGAGCTGTTTTTT.

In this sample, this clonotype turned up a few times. This CDR3 reads CASSPQGRRTEAFF. CDR3 in DNA: TGTGCCAGCAGCCCACAGGGGAGGCGCACTGAAGCTTTCTTT. This chain links TRBV7-2 with TRBJ1-1; 7 bases map to TRBD1. The CDR3 covers 14 residues. With 5 bases clipped from V and 4 bases from J, the junction kept 7 bases outside the gene matches. The germline CDR1 and CDR2 sequences are SGHTA and FQGNSA.

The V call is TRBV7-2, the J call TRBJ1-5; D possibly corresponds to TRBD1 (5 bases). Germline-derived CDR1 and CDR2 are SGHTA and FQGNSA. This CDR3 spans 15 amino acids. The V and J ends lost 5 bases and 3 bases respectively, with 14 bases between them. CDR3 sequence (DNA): TGTGCCAGCAGCGGTCAGGGAGGCAACAATCAGCCCCAGCATTTT. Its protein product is CASSGQGGNNQPQHF.

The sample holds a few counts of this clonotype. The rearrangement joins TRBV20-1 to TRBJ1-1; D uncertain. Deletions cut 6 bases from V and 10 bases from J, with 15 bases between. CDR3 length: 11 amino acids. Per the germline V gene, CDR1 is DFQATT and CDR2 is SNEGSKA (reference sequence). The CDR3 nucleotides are TGCAGTGCCAGTTCTAGTTCAGGAGCTTTCTTT. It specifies CSASSSSGAFF.

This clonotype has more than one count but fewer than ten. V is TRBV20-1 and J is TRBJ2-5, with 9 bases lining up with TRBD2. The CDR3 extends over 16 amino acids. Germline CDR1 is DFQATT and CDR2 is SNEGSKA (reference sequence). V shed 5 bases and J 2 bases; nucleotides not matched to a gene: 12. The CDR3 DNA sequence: TGCAGTGCTCACGAGCTAGCGGGAAGGAGGCAAGAGACCCAGTACTTC. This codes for CSAHELAGRRQETQYF.

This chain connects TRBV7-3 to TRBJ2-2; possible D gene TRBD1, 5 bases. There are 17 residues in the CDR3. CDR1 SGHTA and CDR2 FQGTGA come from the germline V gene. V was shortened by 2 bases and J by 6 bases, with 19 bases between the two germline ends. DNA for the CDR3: TGTGCCAGCAGCTTATATCCCAAGGGGCCCATCGCCGGGGAGCTGTTTTTT. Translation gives CASSLYPKGPIAGELFF. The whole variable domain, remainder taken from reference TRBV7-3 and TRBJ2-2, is GAGVSQTPSNKVTEKGKYVELRCDPISGHTALYWYRQSLGQGPEFLIYFQGTGAADDSGLPNDRFFAVRPEGSVSTLKIQRTERGDSAVYLCASSLYPKGPIAGELFFGEGSRLTVL.

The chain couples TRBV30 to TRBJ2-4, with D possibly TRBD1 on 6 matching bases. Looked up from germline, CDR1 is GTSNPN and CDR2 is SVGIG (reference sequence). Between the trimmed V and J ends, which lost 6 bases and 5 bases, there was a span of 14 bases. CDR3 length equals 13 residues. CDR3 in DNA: TGTGCCTGTGGGACCGAGGGGGAAAACATTCAGTACTTC. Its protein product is CACGTEGENIQYF.

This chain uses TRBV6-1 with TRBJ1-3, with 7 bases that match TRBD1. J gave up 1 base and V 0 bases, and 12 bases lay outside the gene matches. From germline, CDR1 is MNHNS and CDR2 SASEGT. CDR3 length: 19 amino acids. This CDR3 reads CASSEAPTGLSVSGNTIYF. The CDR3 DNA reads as TGTGCCAGCAGTGAAGCGCCGACAGGGTTATCAGTGTCTGGAAACACCATATATTTT.

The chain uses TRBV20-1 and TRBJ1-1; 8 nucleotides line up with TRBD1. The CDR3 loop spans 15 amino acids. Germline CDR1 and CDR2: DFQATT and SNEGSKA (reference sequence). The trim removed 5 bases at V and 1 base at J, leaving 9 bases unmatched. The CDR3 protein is CSAYPRGQGNTEAFF. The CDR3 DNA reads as TGCAGTGCTTACCCCAGGGGGCAGGGGAACACTGAAGCTTTCTTT.

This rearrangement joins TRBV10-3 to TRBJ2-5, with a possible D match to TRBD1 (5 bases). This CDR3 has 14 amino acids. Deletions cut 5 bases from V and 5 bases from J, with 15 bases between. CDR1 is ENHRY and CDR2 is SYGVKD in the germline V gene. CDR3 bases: TGTGCCATCAGTAGGTCGCCAGGGTCGGAGACCCAGTACTTC. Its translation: CAISRSPGSETQYF.

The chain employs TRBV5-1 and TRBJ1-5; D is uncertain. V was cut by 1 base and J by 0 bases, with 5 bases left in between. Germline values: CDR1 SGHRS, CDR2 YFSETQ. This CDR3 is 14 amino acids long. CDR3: CASSLQYSNQPQHF. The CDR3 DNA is TGCGCCAGCAGCTTGCAGTATAGCAATCAGCCCCAGCATTTT.

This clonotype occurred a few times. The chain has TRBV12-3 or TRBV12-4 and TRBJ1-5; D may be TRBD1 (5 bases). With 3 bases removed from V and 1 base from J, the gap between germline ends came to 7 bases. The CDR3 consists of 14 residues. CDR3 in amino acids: CASSLSGSNQPQHF. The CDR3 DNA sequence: TGTGCCAGCAGTTTGTCAGGGAGCAATCAGCCCCAGCATTTT.

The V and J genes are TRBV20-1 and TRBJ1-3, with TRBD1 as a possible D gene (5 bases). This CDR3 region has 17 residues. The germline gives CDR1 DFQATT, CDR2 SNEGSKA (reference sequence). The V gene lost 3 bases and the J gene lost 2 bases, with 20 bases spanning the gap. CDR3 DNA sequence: TGCAGTGCTAGGGGTCCTCGGGGGTCGGAAGCTGGAAACACCATATATTTT. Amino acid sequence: CSARGPRGSEAGNTIYF.

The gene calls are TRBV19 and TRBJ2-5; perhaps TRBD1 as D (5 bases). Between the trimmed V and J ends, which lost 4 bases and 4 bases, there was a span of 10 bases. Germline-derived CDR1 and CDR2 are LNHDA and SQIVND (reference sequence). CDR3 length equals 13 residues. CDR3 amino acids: CASSNRNRETQYF. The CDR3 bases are TGTGCCAGTAGTAACAGGAACCGAGAGACCCAGTACTTC.

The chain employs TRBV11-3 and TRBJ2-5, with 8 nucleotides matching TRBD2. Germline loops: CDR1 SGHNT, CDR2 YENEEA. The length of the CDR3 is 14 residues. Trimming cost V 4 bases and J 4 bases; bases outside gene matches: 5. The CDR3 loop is CASSSREGGETQYF. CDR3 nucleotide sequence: TGTGCCAGCAGCTCTCGGGAGGGTGGAGAGACCCAGTACTTC. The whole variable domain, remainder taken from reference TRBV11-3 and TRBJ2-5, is EAGVVQSPRYKIIEKKQPVAFWCNPISGHNTLYWYLQNLGQGPELLIRYENEEAVDDSQLPKDRFSAERLKGVDSTLKIQPAELGDSAVYLCASSSREGGETQYFGPGTRLLVL.

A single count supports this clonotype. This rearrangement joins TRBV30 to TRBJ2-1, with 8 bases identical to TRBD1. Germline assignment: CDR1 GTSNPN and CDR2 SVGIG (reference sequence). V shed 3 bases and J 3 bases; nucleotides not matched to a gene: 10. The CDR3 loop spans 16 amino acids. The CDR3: CAWRRDRQGNYNEQFF. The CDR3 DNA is TGTGCCTGGAGACGCGATAGACAGGGGAACTACAATGAGCAGTTCTTC.

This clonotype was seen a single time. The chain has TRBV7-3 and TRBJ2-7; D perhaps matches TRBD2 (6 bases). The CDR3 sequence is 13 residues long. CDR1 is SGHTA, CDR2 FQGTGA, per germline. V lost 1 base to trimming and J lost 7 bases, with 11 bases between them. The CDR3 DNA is TGTGCCAGCAGCTTAAGGCGGAGCGGGGAGCAGTACTTC. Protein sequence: CASSLRRSGEQYF.

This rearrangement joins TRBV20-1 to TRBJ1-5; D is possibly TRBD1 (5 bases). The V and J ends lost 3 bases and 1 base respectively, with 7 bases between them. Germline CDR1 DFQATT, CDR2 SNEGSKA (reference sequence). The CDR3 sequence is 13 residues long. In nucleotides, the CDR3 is TGCAGTGCTAGGGGGACGAGCAATCAGCCCCAGCATTTT. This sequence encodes CSARGTSNQPQHF.

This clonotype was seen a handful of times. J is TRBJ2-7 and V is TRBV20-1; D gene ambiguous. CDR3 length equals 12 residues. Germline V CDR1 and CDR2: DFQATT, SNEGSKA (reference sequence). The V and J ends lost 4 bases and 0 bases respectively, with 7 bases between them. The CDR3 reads CSATTASYEQYF. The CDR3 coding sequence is TGCAGTGCTACGACGGCCTCCTACGAGCAGTACTTC.

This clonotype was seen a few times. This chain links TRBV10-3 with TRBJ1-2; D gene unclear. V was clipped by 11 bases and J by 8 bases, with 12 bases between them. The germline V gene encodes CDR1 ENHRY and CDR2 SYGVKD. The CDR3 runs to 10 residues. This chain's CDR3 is CAARSTGYTF. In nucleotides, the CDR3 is TGTGCCGCCCGTTCAACCGGCTACACCTTC.

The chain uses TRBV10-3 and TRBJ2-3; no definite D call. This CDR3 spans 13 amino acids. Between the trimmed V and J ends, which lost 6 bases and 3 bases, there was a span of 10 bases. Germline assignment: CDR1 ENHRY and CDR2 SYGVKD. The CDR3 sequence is CAIRSAETDTQYF. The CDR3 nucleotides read TGTGCCATCAGGTCGGCAGAAACAGATACGCAGTATTTT.